This is a list of T cell receptor beta chains from one sample in a study of human T cells and chemical hapten exposure. TCRdb processed the RACE reads anew with MiXCR; each CDR3 protein has one entry. The sample shows tens of thousands of distinct CDR3 sequences, around 7.9% of them seen only once. The material sequenced was whole blood, taken in connection with sensitization to the hapten diphenylcyclopropenone (DPC). The receptors stem from a woman aged 50 to 60 with alopecia areata. Some clones in this sample may be carry-over from other donors' samples. The conserved cysteine and the conserved F or W are not part of the CDR3 here. A D gene is named only where the DNA matches it firmly.

v_gene,d_gene,CDR3aa
TRBV2,NA,ASSGGTNTGELF
TRBV15,NA,ATSRDRQETQY
TRBV1,NA,TSSQGTRVWQTQY
TRBV14,NA,ASSQGAVNSPLH
TRBV7-9,TRBD1,ASWSTGGGTEAF
TRBV19,NA,ASSIYAYNEQF
TRBV29-1,NA,SVEAGAWDNEQF
TRBV12-5,NA,ASGQGSSYNEQF
TRBV20-1,TRBD2,SAPLAGETGANVLT
TRBV7-2,NA,ASSYGGAGEQY
TRBV6-5,NA,ASSPPGANTEAF
TRBV5-1,NA,ASSLNADEKLF
TRBV29-1,TRBD1,SALDRGLVNGYT
TRBV12-3/TRBV12-4,NA,ASSNGVIDEQF
TRBV21-1,NA,ASSKSPENTGELF
TRBV12-3/TRBV12-4,NA,ASSLDSTNTEAF
TRBV28,TRBD1,AGGDRYNQPQH
TRBV11-2,NA,ASSLFSGYT